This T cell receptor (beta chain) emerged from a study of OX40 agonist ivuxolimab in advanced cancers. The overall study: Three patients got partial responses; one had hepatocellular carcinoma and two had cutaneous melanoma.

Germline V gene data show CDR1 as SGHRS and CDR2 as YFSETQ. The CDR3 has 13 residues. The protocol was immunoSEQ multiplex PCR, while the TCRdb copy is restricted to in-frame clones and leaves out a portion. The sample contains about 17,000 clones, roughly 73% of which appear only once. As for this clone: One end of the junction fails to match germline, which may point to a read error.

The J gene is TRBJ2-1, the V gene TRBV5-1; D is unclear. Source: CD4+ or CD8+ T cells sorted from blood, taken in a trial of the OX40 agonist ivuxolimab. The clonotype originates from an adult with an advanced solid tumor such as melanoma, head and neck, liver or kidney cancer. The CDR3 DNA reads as TGCGCCAGCAGCTTGATAGACCCCAATGAGCGGTTCTTC. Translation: CASSLIDPNERFF.